This TCR beta chain was identified during a study of long-term antiretroviral therapy in people with HIV (dated by TCRdb to between 2021 and 2023). At the level of the whole study: The earliest samples were collected about a decade before the 2015 WHO recommendation for immediate ART, when ART was typically delayed until CD4 counts fell. A retrospective serial study tested whether ART initiation and durable HIV suppression were associated with changes in peripheral blood TRB repertoire composition and diversity. A total of 192 cryopreserved PBMC samples were contributed to the cohort by 30 adults with confirmed HIV infection, with samples collected serially over a mean of about 6 years (range 1-12). Of the roughly 30 participants with HIV, fewer than twelve were female. No cross-contamination during QIAcube processing was seen in test extractions of a monoclonal T-cell line run alongside approximately 36 polyclonal samples.

Regarding this clone: This clone's antigen is unknown. No much larger clonotype is one base removed from it; base qualities were not supplied.

Results and caveats for the whole study, not just this receptor: ART initiation was associated with a significant increase in TRB diversity, but diversity stayed significantly below transplant donor controls even after long-term ART. Compared with controls, HIV repertoires had narrower CDR3 length ranges, and the network structure pointed to an antigen-experienced repertoire that shifted only slightly toward naive after ART. The repertoire was dominated across all time points by expanded TRB clones identified before ART initiation, although this dominance was seen to fluctuate and to decrease in many PLHIV after ART. The samples span the years 2004 to 2017, and the ART regimens used may be less effective than current regimens. Inferences about post-ART repertoire changes are limited because no data were available on ART adherence, viral resistance or therapy changes. Because pre-ART samples had limited cell numbers, profiling was done on unsorted PBMC rather than on sorted CD4+ and CD8+ T cells. Owing to limited PBMC availability, only the TCR beta chain was sequenced, without alpha chain pairing.

The immunoSEQ hsTCRB v3.0 assay was used at survey level resolution to sequence the TRB variable region. The targeted TRB sequencing depth was about 40,000-55,000 T-cell genomes per sample. Pooled TRB libraries were sequenced on an Illumina MiSeq with a v3 150-cycle kit. The paper's data handling went like this. Repertoire analysis was run in R within a reproducible Nextflow workflow that covered QC, data transformation and analysis. LymphoSeq2, an R package for exploring AIRR-Seq data, was used to implement the custom analyses. Four samples yielding fewer than 5000 total TRB sequences were excluded, leaving 188 analyzed HIV repertoires. Among the roughly 190 retained HIV repertoires, approximately 57 were collected before ART initiation and 120 to 140 were collected after ART initiation. Repertoires were downsampled to 5000 TRB nucleotide sequences, with summary statistics averaged over 100 downsampling iterations. Only TRB sequences with CDR3 regions of at least seven amino acids were retained for analysis. Diversity was assessed using a clonality score derived from Shannon entropy and using the Gini coefficient. In the repertoire networks, any two of the top 5000 CDR3 amino acid sequences were linked whenever the two sequences differed by an edit distance of one. GLIPH2 predicted antigen specificity groups and MHC restriction for TRB CDR3 amino acid sequences. To flag known associations with CMV, EBV, HIV or tissue antigens, CDR3 amino acid sequences were compared against VDJdb and McPAS-TCR. Pre-ART, post-ART and control groups were compared with Wilcoxon signed-rank tests and Holm-Bonferroni correction. Entries here come from immuneACCESS through TCRdb and include only in-frame sequences with V and J called. Some clones fail to appear in such tables; in the studies checked, an unresolved V gene covers under half of the shortfall, and the cause of the remainder is unknown. For V, J and clone size, that table is used; D and trimming come from the DNA. This sample gives 24,000 or so clones in total; around 79% of them show up just once. 10% of the sample rests with the top ten.

To be included, a participant needed at least one PBMC sample from before ART initiation plus at least two post-ART samples. All participants with HIV were treated in the United States of America. Before DNA extraction, cryopreserved samples of roughly 0.95-10 million PBMC were thawed and washed. At the time of the earliest PBMC sample, participants with HIV were aged between roughly 23 and 60 years. Per participant, PBMC samples came from 1-4 timepoints prior to ART initiation and 2-8 timepoints following ART initiation, for a median of 7 samples. For every participant, serial HIV viral load, CD4+ T-cell count, ART history and demographic data were obtained. Using a Qiagen kit on a QIAcube, genomic DNA was extracted from unsorted PBMC, with samples processed in batches of 12. From cysteine to phenylalanine, the CDR3 is 12 amino acids long. Only the CDR3 part of the read is kept: 36 bases, read in frame from the first base. Trimming takes 3 bases from V and 8 bases from J, and the germline ends sit 10 bases apart. Taken from the germline V gene, the CDR1 and CDR2 loops are MNHNS and SASEGT.

The clonotype comes from a woman aged 35 to 49 with HIV. This material consisted of unsorted PBMCs, taken 1.2 years after starting antiretroviral therapy. The rearranged chain carries TRBV6-1 and TRBJ1-2, with the D gene too uncertain to name. The nucleotides are TGTGCCAGCAGTGAGTCAGCCTCAGGCTACACCTTC. It specifies CASSESASGYTF.